This entry describes one T cell receptor (beta chain). Its antigen is undetermined. The PCR had 60 Vbeta and 13 Jbeta primers. Assay used: immunoSEQ multiplex PCR; TCRdb lists only in-frame clones, some missing. Found here are over 100,000 clones, roughly 60% of them singletons; the top ten hold about a tenth. The source of the sample is a study of cytomegalovirus exposure and HLA in healthy donors. Study-wide background: Early on, a data release was issued that held 80 million or so unique TCRs from HLA-typed donors.

Findings and limits, study-wide: For most subjects, TCR beta sequences were reported to predict HLA-A and HLA-B alleles with accuracy.

The receptor's source is a man aged 40-55 years in good health and CMV-seropositive. Sequenced material: PBMCs.

CDR3 nucleotides: TGTGCCAGCAGTGAAGCGGGACTAGCACCCTACAATGAGCAGTTCTTC. Its protein product is CASSEAGLAPYNEQFF. This chain connects TRBV6-1 to TRBJ2-1, with 9 bases identical to TRBD2. This CDR3 comprises 16 residues. The germline CDR1 and CDR2 sequences are MNHNS and SASEGT. Unmatched junction bases numbered 2, after V lost 0 bases and J lost 2 bases.